The sequence of this TCR beta chain was determined in a study of type 1 regulatory T cells. Study-level results: Compared with non-Tr1 cells, Tr1 cells showed a narrower TCR repertoire.

The CDR3 sequence is 16 residues long. The germline V gene encodes CDR1 LGHDT and CDR2 YNNKEL (reference sequence). Trimming removed 4 bases at V and 8 bases at J, with 21 bases between. Each CDR3 protein is one row after TCRdb ran MiXCR on the reads. The sample lists about 71,000 distinct CDR3 sequences; around 20% were seen once. This clonotype is judged medium-sized. Its specificity is not known. The chain combines TRBV3-1 with TRBJ2-1; D could derive from TRBD1 or TRBD2 (5 bases each). The sample was cultured type 1 regulatory T (Tr1) cells, either the whole culture or a sorted fraction (not recorded which). This TCR came from a human donor in good health. CDR3 coding DNA: TGTGCCAGCAGCCGCCTATCCGGGGCGACTTACGATGAGCAGTTCTTC. Encoded protein: CASSRLSGATYDEQFF.